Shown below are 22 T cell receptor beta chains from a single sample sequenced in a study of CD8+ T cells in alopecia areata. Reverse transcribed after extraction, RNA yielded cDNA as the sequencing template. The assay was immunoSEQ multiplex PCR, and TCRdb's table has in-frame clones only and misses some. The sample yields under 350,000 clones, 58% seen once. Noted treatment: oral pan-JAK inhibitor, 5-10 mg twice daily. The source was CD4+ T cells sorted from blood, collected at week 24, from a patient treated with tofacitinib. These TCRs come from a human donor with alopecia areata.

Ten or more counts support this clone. In DNA form, the CDR3 reads TGTGCTAGTGGGTCGGGACTAGCGGGCTACAATGAGCAGTTCTTC. It specifies CASGSGLAGYNEQFF. This sequence joins TRBV12-5 and TRBJ2-1; 12 bases align to TRBD2. After removal of 6 bases from V and 3 bases from J, the junction contained 3 bases not matched to a gene. In germline, CDR1 is LGHNT, CDR2 FRNRAP. The CDR3 is 15 amino acids.

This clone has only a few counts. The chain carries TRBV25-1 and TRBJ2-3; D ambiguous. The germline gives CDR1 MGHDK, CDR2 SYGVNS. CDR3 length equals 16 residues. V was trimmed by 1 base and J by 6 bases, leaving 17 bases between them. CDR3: CASSESKKTTRDTQYF. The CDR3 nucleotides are TGTGCCAGCAGTGAATCTAAGAAAACGACACGGGATACGCAGTATTTT.

CDR3 DNA: TGTGCCTGGAGAGTCCGGAGCGGGGGGCCCAATGAGCAGTTCTTC. It yields the protein CAWRVRSGGPNEQFF. The genes are TRBV30 and TRBJ2-1, with TRBD2 matching over 9 bases. From germline, CDR1 is GTSNPN and CDR2 SVGIG (reference sequence). The CDR3 covers 15 residues. With V trimmed by 3 bases and J by 6 bases, 9 bases remained unmatched.

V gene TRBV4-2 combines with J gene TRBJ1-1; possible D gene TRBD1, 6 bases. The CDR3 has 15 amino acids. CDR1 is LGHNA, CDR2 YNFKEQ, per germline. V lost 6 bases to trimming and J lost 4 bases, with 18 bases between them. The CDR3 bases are TGTGCCAGCAGTCCTACAGGGATTAAAGGCACTGAAGCTTTCTTT. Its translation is CASSPTGIKGTEAFF.

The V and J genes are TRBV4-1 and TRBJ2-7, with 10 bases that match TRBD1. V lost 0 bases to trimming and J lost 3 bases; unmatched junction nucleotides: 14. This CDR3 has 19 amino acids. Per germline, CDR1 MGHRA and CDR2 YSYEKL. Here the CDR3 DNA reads TGCGCCAGCAGCCAAGATTTAACTTCAGACAGGGGGCTAAACTACGAGCAGTACTTC. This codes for CASSQDLTSDRGLNYEQYF.

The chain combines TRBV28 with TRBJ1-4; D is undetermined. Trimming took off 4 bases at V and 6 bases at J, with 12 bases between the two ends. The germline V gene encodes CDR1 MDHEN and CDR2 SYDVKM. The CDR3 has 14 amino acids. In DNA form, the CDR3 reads TGTGCCAGCAGTTCCAACCTAAGGGATGAAAAACTGTTTTTT. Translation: CASSSNLRDEKLFF.

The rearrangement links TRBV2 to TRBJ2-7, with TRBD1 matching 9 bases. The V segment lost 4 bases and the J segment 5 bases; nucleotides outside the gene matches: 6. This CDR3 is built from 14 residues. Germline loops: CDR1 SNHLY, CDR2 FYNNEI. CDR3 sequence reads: CASSVDRGGDEQYF. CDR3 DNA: TGTGCCAGCAGTGTTGACAGGGGGGGAGACGAGCAGTACTTC.

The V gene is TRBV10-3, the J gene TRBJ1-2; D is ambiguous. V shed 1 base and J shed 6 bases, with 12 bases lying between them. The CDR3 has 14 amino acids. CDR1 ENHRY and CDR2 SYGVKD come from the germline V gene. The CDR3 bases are TGTGCCATCAGTGAGTTGAAGAAGGGAAATGGCTACACCTTC. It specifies CAISELKKGNGYTF.

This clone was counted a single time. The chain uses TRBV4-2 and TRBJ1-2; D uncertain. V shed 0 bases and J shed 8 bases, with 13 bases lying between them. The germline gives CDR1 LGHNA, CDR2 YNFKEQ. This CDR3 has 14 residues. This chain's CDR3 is CASSQDGRSSGYTF. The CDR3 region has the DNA TGTGCCAGCAGCCAAGATGGCAGATCTTCAGGCTACACCTTC.

The CDR3 sequence is CASSLGRENIQYF. The CDR3 bases are TGTGCCAGCAGTCTCGGACGGGAGAACATTCAGTACTTC. The V call is TRBV2, the J call TRBJ2-4; tentative D call: TRBD2 (6 bases). Germline CDR1 is SNHLY and CDR2 is FYNNEI. Trimming pared 5 bases from V and 7 bases from J, leaving 12 bases between. This CDR3 has 13 residues.

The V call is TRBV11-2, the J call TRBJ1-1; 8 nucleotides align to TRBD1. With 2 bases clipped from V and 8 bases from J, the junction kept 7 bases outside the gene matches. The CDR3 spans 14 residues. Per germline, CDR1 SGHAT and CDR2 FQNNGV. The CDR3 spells CASSLPRTGLEAFF. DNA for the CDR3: TGTGCCAGCAGCTTACCCCGGACAGGGTTAGAAGCTTTCTTT.

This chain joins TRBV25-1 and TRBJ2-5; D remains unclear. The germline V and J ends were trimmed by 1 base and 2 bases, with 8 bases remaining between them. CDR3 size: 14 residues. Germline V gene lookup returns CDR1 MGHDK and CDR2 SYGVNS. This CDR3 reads CASSELLIQETQYF. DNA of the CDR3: TGTGCCAGCAGTGAATTACTGATACAAGAGACCCAGTACTTC.

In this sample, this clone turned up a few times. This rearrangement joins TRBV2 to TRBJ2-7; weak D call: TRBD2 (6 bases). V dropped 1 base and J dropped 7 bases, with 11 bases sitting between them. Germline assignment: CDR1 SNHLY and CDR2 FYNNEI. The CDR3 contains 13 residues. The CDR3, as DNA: TGTGCCAGCAGTGAAGGTGAGGCGGGAGAGCAGTACTTC. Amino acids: CASSEGEAGEQYF.

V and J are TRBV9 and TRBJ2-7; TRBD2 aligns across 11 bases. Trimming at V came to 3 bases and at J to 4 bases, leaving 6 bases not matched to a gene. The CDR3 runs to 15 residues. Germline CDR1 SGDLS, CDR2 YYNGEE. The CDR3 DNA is TGTGCCAGCAGCGCGCAGTCTAGCGGGGGGTACGAGCAGTACTTC. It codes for CASSAQSSGGYEQYF.

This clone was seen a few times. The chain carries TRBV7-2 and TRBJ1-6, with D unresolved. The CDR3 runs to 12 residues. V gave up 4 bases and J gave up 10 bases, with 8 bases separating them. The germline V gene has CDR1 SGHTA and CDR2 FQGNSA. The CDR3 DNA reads TGTGCCAGCAGCTCCGGGGTCTCACCCCTCCACTTT. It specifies CASSSGVSPLHF.

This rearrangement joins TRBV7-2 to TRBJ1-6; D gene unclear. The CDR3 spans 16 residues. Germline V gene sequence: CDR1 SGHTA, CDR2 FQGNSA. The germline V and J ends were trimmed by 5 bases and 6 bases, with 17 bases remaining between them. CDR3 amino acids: CASSPTSARANSPLHF. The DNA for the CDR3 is TGTGCCAGCAGCCCAACGTCCGCACGGGCTAATTCACCCCTCCACTTT.

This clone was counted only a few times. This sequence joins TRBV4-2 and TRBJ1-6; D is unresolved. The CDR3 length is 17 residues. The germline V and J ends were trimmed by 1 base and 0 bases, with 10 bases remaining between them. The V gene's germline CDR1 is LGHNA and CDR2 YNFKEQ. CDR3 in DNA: TGTGCCAGCAGCCAAGTCTCACAAAGCTCCTATAATTCACCCCTCCACTTT. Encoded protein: CASSQVSQSSYNSPLHF.

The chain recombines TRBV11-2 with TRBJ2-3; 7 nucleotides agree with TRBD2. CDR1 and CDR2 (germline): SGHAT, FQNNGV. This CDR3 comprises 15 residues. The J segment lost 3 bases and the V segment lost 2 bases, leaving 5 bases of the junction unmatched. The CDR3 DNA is TGTGCCAGCAGCTTAAATGCGGGGGTTACAGATACGCAGTATTTT. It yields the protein CASSLNAGVTDTQYF.

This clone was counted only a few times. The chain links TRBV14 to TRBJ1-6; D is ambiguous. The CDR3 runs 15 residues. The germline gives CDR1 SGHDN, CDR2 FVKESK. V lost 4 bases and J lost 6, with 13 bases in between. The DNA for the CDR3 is TGTGCCAGCAGCCCTCGACATTCTCCTAATTCACCCCTCCACTTT. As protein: CASSPRHSPNSPLHF.

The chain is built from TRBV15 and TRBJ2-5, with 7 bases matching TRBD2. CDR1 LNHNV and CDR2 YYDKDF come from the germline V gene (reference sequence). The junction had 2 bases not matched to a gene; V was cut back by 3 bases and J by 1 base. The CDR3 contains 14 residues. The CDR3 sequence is CATSSGTTQETQYF. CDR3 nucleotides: TGTGCCACCAGCAGCGGGACTACCCAAGAGACCCAGTACTTC.

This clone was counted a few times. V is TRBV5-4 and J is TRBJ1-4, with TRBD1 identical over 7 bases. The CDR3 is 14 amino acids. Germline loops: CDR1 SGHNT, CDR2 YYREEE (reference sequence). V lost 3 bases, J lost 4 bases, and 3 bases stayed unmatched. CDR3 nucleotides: TGTGCCAGCAGCTCCCAGGGGGTTAATGAAAAACTGTTTTTT. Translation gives CASSSQGVNEKLFF.

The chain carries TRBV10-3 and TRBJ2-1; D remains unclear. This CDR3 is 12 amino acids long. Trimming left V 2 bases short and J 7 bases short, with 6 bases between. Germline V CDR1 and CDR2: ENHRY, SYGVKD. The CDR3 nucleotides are TGTGCCATCAGTGAGAGCAGGAATGAGCAGTTCTTC. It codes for CAISESRNEQFF.